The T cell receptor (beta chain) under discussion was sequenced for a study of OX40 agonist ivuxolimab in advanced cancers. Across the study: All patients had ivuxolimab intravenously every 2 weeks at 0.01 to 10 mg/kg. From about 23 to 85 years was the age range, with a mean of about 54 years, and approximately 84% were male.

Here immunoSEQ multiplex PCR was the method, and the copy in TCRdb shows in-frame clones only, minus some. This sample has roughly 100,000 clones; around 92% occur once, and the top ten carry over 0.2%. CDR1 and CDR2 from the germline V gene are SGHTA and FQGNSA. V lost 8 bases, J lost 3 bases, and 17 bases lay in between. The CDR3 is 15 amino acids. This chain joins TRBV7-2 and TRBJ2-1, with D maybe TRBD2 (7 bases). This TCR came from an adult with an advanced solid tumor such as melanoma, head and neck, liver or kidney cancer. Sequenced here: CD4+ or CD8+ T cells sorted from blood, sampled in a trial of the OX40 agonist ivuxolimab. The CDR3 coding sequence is TGTGCCAGCGTCAAGAGGGGGGGGTTCTACAATGAGCAGTTCTTC. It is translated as CASVKRGGFYNEQFF.